The clone carrying this T cell receptor beta chain was seen only a few times. Researchers ran the PCR with 60 Vbeta and 13 Jbeta primers. Generated by immunoSEQ multiplex PCR, the TCRdb table keeps only in-frame clones and is missing some. The repertoire holds over 85,000 clones, with 60% to 85% as singletons. The entry originates in a study of cytomegalovirus exposure and HLA in healthy donors. Study summary: An early data release held tens of millions of unique TCRs from HLA-typed donors.

Germline CDR1 is SGHNT and CDR2 is YYREEE (reference sequence). Trimming took 0 bases from V and 4 from J; bases not matched to a gene: 4. The CDR3 contains 16 residues. Sample: PBMCs. The chain is built from TRBV5-4 and TRBJ2-1, with 10 bases aligning to TRBD2. The sequence derives from a woman in her twenties or thirties in good health and CMV-seronegative. CDR3: CASSLGTGLAYNEQFF. The CDR3 coding sequence is TGTGCCAGCAGCTTGGGTACGGGACTAGCGTACAATGAGCAGTTCTTC.